What follows are 10 T cell receptor beta chains derived from one specimen sequenced in a study of early T cells in non-severe SARS-CoV-2 infection. TCRdb fed the 5' RACE reads into MiXCR, producing one record per CDR3 protein. Here the sample spans 30,000 to 35,000 distinct CDR3 sequences, roughly 4.8% being singletons. Specimen: whole blood. Source of these receptors: an adult who was a healthcare worker with PCR-confirmed SARS-CoV-2 infection or an uninfected control (not recorded which).

The chain is built from TRBV2 and TRBJ2-7, with a weak D call TRBD1 (6 bases). The CDR3 runs 13 residues. CDR1 and CDR2 (germline): SNHLY, FYNNEI. Trimming cost V 5 bases and J 2 bases, with 10 bases left between them. The CDR3 region is CASSLPGAYEQYF. The CDR3 DNA is TGTGCCAGCAGTTTACCAGGGGCCTACGAGCAGTACTTC.

Ten or more counts support this clonotype. This chain connects TRBV29-1 to TRBJ2-7; 8 nucleotides align to TRBD1. There are 12 residues in the CDR3. Germline V lookup: CDR1 SQVTM, CDR2 ANQGSEA. Unmatched junction bases numbered 3, after V lost 2 bases and J lost 6 bases. The CDR3: CSVEQGASEQYF. The CDR3, as DNA: TGCAGCGTTGAACAGGGGGCTTCCGAGCAGTACTTC.

There are many counts of this clonotype. V and J are TRBV12-3 or TRBV12-4 and TRBJ1-2; TRBD1 matches 7 bases. CDR3 length: 13 amino acids. Germline trimming cut 7 bases from V and 4 bases from J; bases unmatched to any gene: 6. The CDR3 region is CASTGTASYGYTF. The CDR3 DNA is TGTGCCAGCACCGGGACAGCGTCCTATGGCTACACCTTC.

This clonotype was seen many times. The chain recombines TRBV5-1 with TRBJ2-1; the D is unclear. V dropped 0 bases and J dropped 0 bases, with 13 bases sitting between them. The CDR3 length is 17 residues. Germline-derived CDR1 and CDR2 are SGHRS and YFSETQ. The CDR3 DNA reads as TGCGCCAGCAGCTTGGCCGGCAGCTCAAGCTCCTACAATGAGCAGTTCTTC. This sequence encodes CASSLAGSSSSYNEQFF.

At least ten counts were recorded for this clonotype. The chain recombines TRBV6-5 with TRBJ2-5; D is unresolved. This CDR3 contains 15 residues. Germline CDR1 is MNHEY and CDR2 is SVGAGI. The V gene lost 6 bases and the J gene lost 4 bases, with 18 bases spanning the gap. CDR3 coding DNA: TGTGCCAGCAGACGGACCGGAACCCCACGAGAGACCCAGTACTTC. This gives the protein CASRRTGTPRETQYF.

The table lists this clonotype with a few counts. V is TRBV20-1 and J is TRBJ1-2; possibly TRBD1 for D (5 bases). Trimming took 3 bases from V and 8 from J, leaving 10 bases between them. The CDR3 has 11 residues. Looked up from germline, CDR1 is DFQATT and CDR2 is SNEGSKA (reference sequence). CDR3 DNA sequence: TGCAGTGCTAGCGACAGCCCCGGCTACACCTTC. Translated, it gives CSASDSPGYTF.

This clonotype occurred a few times. The chain has TRBV28 and TRBJ1-2; D is unclear. Germline V gene lookup returns CDR1 MDHEN and CDR2 SYDVKM. This CDR3 has 14 amino acids. V was clipped by 6 bases and J by 5 bases, with 16 bases between them. In DNA, the CDR3 is TGTGCCAGCAGCCCGGCGGGAAAACGGTATGGCTACACCTTC. Its translation: CASSPAGKRYGYTF.

This clonotype was seen ten or more times. The chain uses TRBV29-1 and TRBJ2-2, with D possibly TRBD1 on 5 matching bases. The CDR3 consists of 14 residues. The germline CDR1 and CDR2 sequences are SQVTM and ANQGSEA. Trimming cost V 5 bases and J 6 bases, with 16 bases left between them. The DNA for the CDR3 is TGCAGCGTTTCGCAGGGCATTGTGGCCGGGGAGCTGTTTTTT. Residues: CSVSQGIVAGELFF.

In this sample, this clonotype turned up many times. The V gene is TRBV18, the J gene TRBJ2-5; no reliable D call. Trimming took off 1 base at V and 4 bases at J, with 4 bases between the two ends. CDR1 and CDR2 (germline): KGHSH, LQKENI. The CDR3 is 12 amino acids. The CDR3 is CASSPLSETQYF. CDR3 bases: TGTGCCAGCTCACCACTATCAGAGACCCAGTACTTC. The complete variable domain, with remaining parts taken from reference TRBV18 and TRBJ2-5, reads NAGVMQNPRHLVRRRGQEARLRCSPMKGHSHVYWYRQLPEEGLKFMVYLQKENIIDESGMPKERFSAEFPKEGPSILRIQQVVRGDSAAYFCASSPLSETQYFGPGTRLLVL.

This clonotype was seen more than once but under ten times. The chain employs TRBV20-1 and TRBJ1-1, with 11 bases aligning to TRBD1. This CDR3 is built from 16 residues. The junction had 10 bases not matched to a gene; V was cut back by 6 bases and J by 1 base. CDR1 and CDR2 from the germline V gene are DFQATT and SNEGSKA (reference sequence). CDR3 sequence (DNA): TGCAGTGCAAGGACAGGGGGCAATTTTTGGAACACTGAAGCTTTCTTT. Translating it yields CSARTGGNFWNTEAFF.